These 13 T cell receptor beta chains share one sample of origin, sequenced in a study of glioma-infiltrating T cells after dendritic cell vaccination. Specified time point: after dendritic cell vaccination, including at tumor progression/relapse. Only in-frame clones appear in the TCRdb table, and some are missing; sequencing was by immunoSEQ multiplex PCR. The sample records about 58,000 clones, around 85% being singletons. This sample comprised blood, obtained after dendritic cell vaccination. These receptors were collected from a human donor with glioblastoma.

The chain employs TRBV11-3 and TRBJ2-6, with a tentative D call TRBD1 (6 bases). Trimming pared 5 bases from V and 9 bases from J, leaving 23 bases between. Germline lookup yields CDR1 SGHNT and CDR2 YENEEA. This CDR3 comprises 17 residues. The CDR3 DNA reads TGTGCCAGCAGCCCCTGGGGACACGGGTCGGGTGACAACGTCCTGACTTTC. This codes for CASSPWGHGSGDNVLTF.

The chain carries TRBV13 and TRBJ2-1; possibly TRBD2 for D (6 bases). In germline, CDR1 is PRHDT, CDR2 FYEKMQ (reference sequence). The CDR3 totals 16 residues. Trimming left V 6 bases short and J 4 bases short, with 19 bases between. As DNA, the CDR3 is TGTGCCAGCAGGACGAACACCGGGACTGGTTACAATGAGCAGTTCTTC. Its protein is CASRTNTGTGYNEQFF.

The V gene is TRBV5-5, the J gene TRBJ2-7; 7 bases line up with TRBD1. CDR1 and CDR2 from the germline V gene are SGHKS and YYEKEE (reference sequence). V lost 3 bases, J lost 3 bases, and 12 bases stayed unmatched. This CDR3 has 16 amino acids. In DNA form, the CDR3 reads TGTGCCAGCAGCTCGGGGCAGGACAGGACCCACTACGAGCAGTACTTC. Translation gives CASSSGQDRTHYEQYF.

The rearrangement uses TRBV27 and TRBJ2-5, with 7 positions matching TRBD1. The J call may be mistaken, given a closer DNA end match to TRBJ2-7. CDR1 is MNHEY and CDR2 is SMNVEV in the germline V gene (reference sequence). The CDR3 has 14 amino acids. The CDR3 loop reads CASSTGTGAYEQYF. The DNA for the CDR3 is TGTGCCAGCAGTACCGGAACAGGGGCCTACGAGCAGTACTTC.

The chain is built from TRBV4-2 and TRBJ1-2; no clear D gene. CDR1 and CDR2 (germline): LGHNA, YNFKEQ. The CDR3 totals 17 residues. V dropped 0 bases and J dropped 4 bases, with 18 bases sitting between them. CDR3 coding DNA: TGTGCCAGCAGCCAAGAGGCGTACGCGGCGGGTTTCTATGGCTACACCTTC. Residues: CASSQEAYAAGFYGYTF.

The V call is TRBV30, the J call TRBJ2-7, with D perhaps TRBD1 (5 bases). The germline gives CDR1 GTSNPN, CDR2 SVGIG (reference sequence). Trimming cost V 2 bases and J 2 bases, with 10 bases left between them. The CDR3 is 13 residues long. The CDR3 loop is CAWSRGHAYEQYF. As DNA, the CDR3 is TGTGCCTGGAGTCGCGGACACGCCTACGAGCAGTACTTC.

The chain uses TRBV10-3 and TRBJ2-5; 8 bases line up with TRBD2. The CDR3 is 12 residues long. V lost 10 bases, J lost 3 bases, and 4 bases stayed unmatched. Germline CDR1 is ENHRY and CDR2 is SYGVKD. CDR3 amino acids: CATKGLEETQYF. CDR3 bases: TGTGCCACCAAGGGACTAGAAGAGACCCAGTACTTC.

There are a few counts of this clone. The chain is built from TRBV12-2 and TRBJ1-5; the D segment call TRBD1 is taken from the table without a DNA check. TRBV12-2 has pseudogene status. The CDR3 covers 16 residues. The CDR3 spells CASRLGGQGSNQPQHF. The CDR3 DNA is TGTGCAAGTCGCTTAGGAGGACAGGGAAGCAATCAGCCCCAGCATTTT.

This chain joins TRBV18 and TRBJ1-5; maybe TRBD1 (6 bases). The CDR3 covers 16 residues. Trimming removed 1 base at V and 7 bases at J, with 17 bases between. In germline, CDR1 is KGHSH, CDR2 LQKENI. The CDR3 DNA reads TGTGCCAGCTCACCACGAGGCAGGGGATCTGGGCAGCCCCAGCATTTT. Its protein is CASSPRGRGSGQPQHF.

This rearrangement joins TRBV15 to TRBJ1-2, with D perhaps TRBD1 (6 bases). Per the germline V gene, CDR1 is LNHNV and CDR2 is YYDKDF (reference sequence). The CDR3 has 17 residues. V lost 0 bases and J lost 4, with 18 bases in between. The CDR3: CATSRDIGGGGLYGYTF. For the CDR3, the DNA is TGTGCCACCAGCAGAGATATAGGGGGGGGAGGCCTCTATGGCTACACCTTC.

The rearrangement links TRBV19 to TRBJ2-3; possible D gene TRBD2, 5 bases. V dropped 3 bases and J dropped 4 bases, with 14 bases sitting between them. The CDR3 is 15 amino acids. Germline V gene sequence: CDR1 LNHDA, CDR2 SQIVND (reference sequence). CDR3: CASSMSGGGPDTQYF. The CDR3 region has the DNA TGTGCCAGTAGTATGTCAGGTGGCGGGCCAGATACGCAGTATTTT.

The genes are TRBV13 and TRBJ2-2; 8 bases align to TRBD1. The CDR3 runs 15 residues. Germline V gene lookup returns CDR1 PRHDT and CDR2 FYEKMQ (reference sequence). J lost 5 bases, V lost 7 bases, and 9 bases had no gene match. Here the CDR3 reads CASTFGRGHTGELFF. CDR3 bases: TGTGCCAGCACCTTCGGCAGGGGGCATACCGGGGAGCTGTTTTTT.

The chain joins TRBV4-1 to TRBJ2-7; 9 bases fit TRBD2. The CDR3 totals 16 residues. Germline CDR1 is MGHRA and CDR2 is YSYEKL. The V and J ends lost 0 bases and 4 bases, in that order; junction bases with no gene match: 7. This CDR3 reads CASSQDAAGGIYEQYF. The CDR3 DNA reads TGCGCCAGCAGCCAAGATGCGGCGGGGGGGATATACGAGCAGTACTTC.